Listed here is a single T cell receptor (beta chain). Its recognized antigen is unknown. Base-call qualities are not available, and no considerably larger clone is one nucleotide away. TCRbeta CDR3 regions were amplified from genomic DNA using the immunoSEQ Assay, a bias-controlled multiplex PCR. The study's own analysis went as follows. Nucleated cell counts per sample were estimated from amplification of reference gene primers within the assay. Sequence reads were collapsed and filtered to measure the absolute abundance of every unique TCRbeta CDR3 rearrangement. Productive Simpson clonality was computed per sample as the square root of Simpson's diversity index over productive rearrangements. TCRdb mirrors the immuneACCESS table, restricted to in-frame sequences. Some clones are absent from its copies; in checked studies, under half trace to an unresolved V gene, and the reason for the others is unknown. V, J and clone size reflect that table, while D and trimming were determined from the DNA. A total of about 250,000 clones appear in this sample, approximately 82% of them only once. In total, the top ten clones hold 8.6% of the sample.

The record originates from a study of blood T cell repertoires in COVID-19 (TCRdb year 2020). At the level of the whole study: Samples covering the acute and convalescent phases of COVID-19 were provided by collaborators in the United States, Italy and Spain. The sample metadata nearly always contained a de-identified subject ID, COVID-19 status, age in years and sex. The samples were drawn from two sources: the first 160 participants of the ongoing ImmuneRACE study, and 1,200 or so subjects contributed by 6 global collaborators. Deeply sampled blood TCRbeta repertoires from subjects exposed to, actively infected with, or recovered from COVID-19 were included in the dataset. The prospective study material was composed of cDNA or gDNA derived from T cells, B-cell-depleted T cells, or PBMCs. HLA class I and class II types, where available, came from metadata supplied by the sample provider rather than from assay-based typing. The repertoires were released in a freely available public database intended as a resource for research on the immune response to SARS-CoV-2. Results and caveats for the whole study, not just this receptor: Clinical and demographic metadata were provided uncurated, with the amount varying by source and participant.

V and J lose 4 bases and 0 bases, and a span of 24 bases separates them. From a lookup of the germline V gene, CDR1 and CDR2 are LGHNA and YNFKEQ. The CDR3 has 19 amino acids, counting the end cysteine and phenylalanine. The only DNA kept is the CDR3, 57 bases in frame from the first base. Collaborating institutions collected whole blood in K2EDTA tubes following their own protocols. For TCRbeta analysis, collaborators shipped samples in one of three forms: frozen whole blood, isolated PBMCs, or DNA extracted from either of those sample types. Sequences were obtained from peripheral blood. This sequence uses TRBV4-2 and TRBJ1-1; TRBD1 is a weak D gene call, 6 bases matching. The sequence came from a man aged 35 to 55 with active or convalescent COVID-19. CDR3 region: CASSPRGGSDEGMNTEAFF. At the DNA level, the sequence is TGTGCCAGCAGCCCGAGGGGGGGGTCTGATGAGGGTATGAACACTGAAGCTTTCTTT.